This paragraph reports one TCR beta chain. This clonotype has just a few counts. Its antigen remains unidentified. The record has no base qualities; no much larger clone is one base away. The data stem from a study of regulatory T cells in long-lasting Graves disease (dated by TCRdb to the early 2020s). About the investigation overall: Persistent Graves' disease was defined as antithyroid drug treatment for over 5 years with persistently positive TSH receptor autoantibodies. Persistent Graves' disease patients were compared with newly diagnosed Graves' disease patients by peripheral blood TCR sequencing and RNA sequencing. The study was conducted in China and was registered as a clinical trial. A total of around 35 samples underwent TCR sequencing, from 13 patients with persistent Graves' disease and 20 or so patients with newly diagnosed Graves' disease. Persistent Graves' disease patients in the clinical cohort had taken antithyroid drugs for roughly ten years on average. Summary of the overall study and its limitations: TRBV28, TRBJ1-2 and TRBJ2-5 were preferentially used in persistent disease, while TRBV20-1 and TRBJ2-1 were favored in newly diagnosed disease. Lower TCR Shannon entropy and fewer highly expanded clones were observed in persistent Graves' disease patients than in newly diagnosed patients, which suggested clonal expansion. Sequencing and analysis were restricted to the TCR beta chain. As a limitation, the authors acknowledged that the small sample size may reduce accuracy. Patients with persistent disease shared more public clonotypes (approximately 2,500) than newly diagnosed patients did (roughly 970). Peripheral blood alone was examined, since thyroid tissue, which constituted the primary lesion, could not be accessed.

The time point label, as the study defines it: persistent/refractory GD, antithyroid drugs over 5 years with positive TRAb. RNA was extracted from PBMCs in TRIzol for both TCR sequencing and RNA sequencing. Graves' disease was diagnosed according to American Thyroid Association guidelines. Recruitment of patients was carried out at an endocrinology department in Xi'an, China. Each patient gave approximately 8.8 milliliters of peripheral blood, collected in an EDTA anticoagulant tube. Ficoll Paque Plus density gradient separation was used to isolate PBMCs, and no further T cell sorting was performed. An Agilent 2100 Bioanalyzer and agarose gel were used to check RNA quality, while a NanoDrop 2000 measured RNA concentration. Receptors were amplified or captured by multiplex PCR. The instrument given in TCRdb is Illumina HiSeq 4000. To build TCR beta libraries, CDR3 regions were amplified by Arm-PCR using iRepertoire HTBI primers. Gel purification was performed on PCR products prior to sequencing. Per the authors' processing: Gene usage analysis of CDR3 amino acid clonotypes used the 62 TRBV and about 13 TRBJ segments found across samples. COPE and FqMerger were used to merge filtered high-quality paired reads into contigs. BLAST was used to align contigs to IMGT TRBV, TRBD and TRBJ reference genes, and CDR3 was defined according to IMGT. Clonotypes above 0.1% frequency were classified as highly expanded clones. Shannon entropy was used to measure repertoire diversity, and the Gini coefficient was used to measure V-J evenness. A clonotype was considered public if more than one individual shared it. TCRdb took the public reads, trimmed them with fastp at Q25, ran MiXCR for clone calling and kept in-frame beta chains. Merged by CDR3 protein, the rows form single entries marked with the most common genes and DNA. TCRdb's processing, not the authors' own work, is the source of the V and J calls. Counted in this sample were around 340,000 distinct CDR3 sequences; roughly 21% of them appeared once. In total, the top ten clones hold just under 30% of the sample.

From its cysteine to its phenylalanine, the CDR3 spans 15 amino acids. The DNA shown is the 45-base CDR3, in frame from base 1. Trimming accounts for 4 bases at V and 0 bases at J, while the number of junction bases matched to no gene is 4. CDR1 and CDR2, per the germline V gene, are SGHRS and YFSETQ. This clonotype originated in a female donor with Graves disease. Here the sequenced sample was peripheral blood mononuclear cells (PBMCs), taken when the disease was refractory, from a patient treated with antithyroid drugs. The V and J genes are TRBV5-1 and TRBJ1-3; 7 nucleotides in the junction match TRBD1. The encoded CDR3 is CASSLGQYSGNTIYF. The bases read TGCGCCAGCAGCCTGGGACAGTACTCTGGAAACACCATATATTTT.